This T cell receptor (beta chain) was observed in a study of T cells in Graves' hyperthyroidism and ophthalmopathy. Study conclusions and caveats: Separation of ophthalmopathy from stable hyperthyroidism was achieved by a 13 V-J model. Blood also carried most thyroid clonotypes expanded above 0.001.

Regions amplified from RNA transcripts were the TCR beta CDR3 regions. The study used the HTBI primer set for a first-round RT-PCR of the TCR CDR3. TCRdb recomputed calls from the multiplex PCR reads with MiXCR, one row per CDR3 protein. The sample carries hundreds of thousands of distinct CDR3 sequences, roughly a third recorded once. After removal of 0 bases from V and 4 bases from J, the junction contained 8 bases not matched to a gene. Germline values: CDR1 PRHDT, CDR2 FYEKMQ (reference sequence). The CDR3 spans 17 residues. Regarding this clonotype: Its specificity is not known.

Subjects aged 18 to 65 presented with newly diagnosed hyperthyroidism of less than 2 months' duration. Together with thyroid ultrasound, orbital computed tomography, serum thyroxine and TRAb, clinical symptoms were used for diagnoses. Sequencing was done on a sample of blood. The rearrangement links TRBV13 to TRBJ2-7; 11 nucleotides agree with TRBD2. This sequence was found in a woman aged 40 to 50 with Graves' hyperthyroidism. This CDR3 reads CASSLGRLAGLWYEQYF. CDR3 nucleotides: TGTGCCAGCAGCTTAGGGCGACTAGCGGGATTATGGTACGAGCAGTACTTC.